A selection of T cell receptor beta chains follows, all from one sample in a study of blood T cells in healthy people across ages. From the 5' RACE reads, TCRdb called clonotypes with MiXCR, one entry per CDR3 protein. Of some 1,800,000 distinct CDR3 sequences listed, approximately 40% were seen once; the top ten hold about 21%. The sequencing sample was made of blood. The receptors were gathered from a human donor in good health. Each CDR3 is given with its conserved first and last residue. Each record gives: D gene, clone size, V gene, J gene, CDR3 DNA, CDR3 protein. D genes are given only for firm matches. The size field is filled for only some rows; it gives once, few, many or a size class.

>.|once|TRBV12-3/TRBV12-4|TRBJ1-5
TGTGCCAGCCGACCCGGGACTCAGCCCCAGCATTTT
CASRPGTQPQHF
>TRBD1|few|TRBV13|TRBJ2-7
TGTGCCAGCAGCTCGACAGGGGGTAGTCCCTACGAGCAGTACTTC
CASSSTGGSPYEQYF
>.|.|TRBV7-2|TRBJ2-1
TGTGCCAGCAGCTTAGAGATAGTGGGGGGTTCCTACAATGAGCAGTTCTTC
CASSLEIVGGSYNEQFF
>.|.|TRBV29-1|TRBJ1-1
TGCAGCGTCCGGACACCCAGGAACACTGAAGCTTTCTTT
CSVRTPRNTEAFF
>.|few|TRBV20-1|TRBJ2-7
TGCAGTGCTAGAACTTTTGCGGGGGCTAAGGAGCAGTACTTC
CSARTFAGAKEQYF
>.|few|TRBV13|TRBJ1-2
TGTGCCAGCAGCCTACAGGGCGGATTCTATGGCTACACCTTC
CASSLQGGFYGYTF
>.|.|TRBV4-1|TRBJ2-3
TGCGCCAGCAGCTCCTTAGAGGGAACAGATACGCAGTATTTT
CASSSLEGTDTQYF
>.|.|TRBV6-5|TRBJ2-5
TGTGCCAGCAGTTACTGGGGGGTGGGGCCAGAGAGTCTCCAAGAGACCCAGTACTTC
CASSYWGVGPESLQETQYF
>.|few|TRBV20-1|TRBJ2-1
TGCAGTGCTAGGATGACTAGGTGGAATGAGCAGTTCTTC
CSARMTRWNEQFF
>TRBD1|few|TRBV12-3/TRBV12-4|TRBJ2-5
TGTGCCAGCAGTTCCGGACAGGGGATGGGAGAGACCCAGTACTTC
CASSSGQGMGETQYF
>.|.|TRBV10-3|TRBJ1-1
TGTGCCATCAGTGAGGGCAGTAACACTGAAGCTTTCTTT
CAISEGSNTEAFF
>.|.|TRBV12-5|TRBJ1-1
TGTGCTAGTGGTTTGGTAGTAGGGCAGGAGGTTTCTGAAGCTTTCTTT
CASGLVVGQEVSEAFF
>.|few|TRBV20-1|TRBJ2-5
TGCAGTGCTCCCGACAGTGCTCAAGAGACCCAGTACTTC
CSAPDSAQETQYF
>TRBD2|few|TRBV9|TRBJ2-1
TGTGCCAGCAGCGTAGGGACTAGGAACAATGAGCAGTTCTTC
CASSVGTRNNEQFF
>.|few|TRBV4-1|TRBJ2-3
TGCGCCAGCAGCCAAGAGGAGCGGGTCCTCACAGATACGCAGTATTTT
CASSQEERVLTDTQYF
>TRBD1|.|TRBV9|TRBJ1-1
TGTGCCAGCAGCGGCCGGGACAGATACGAAGCTTTCTTT
CASSGRDRYEAFF
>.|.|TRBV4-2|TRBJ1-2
TGTGCCAGCAGCCAAGAGTTCGCACATGATGGCTACACCTTC
CASSQEFAHDGYTF
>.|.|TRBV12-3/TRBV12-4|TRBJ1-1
TGTGCCAGCAGTTTTAATTTAGGCACTGAAGCTTTCTTT
CASSFNLGTEAFF
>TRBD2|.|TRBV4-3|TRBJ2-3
TGCGCCAGCAGCCAAGATGCGGGAGAGACAGATACGCAGTATTTT
CASSQDAGETDTQYF
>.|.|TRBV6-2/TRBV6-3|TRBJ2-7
TGTGCCAGCAGTTGCCGTACAGACGAGCAGTACTTC
CASSCRTDEQYF
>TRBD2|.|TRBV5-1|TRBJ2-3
TGCGCCAGCAGCTCCCGACTAGCGGGGGCCCCTTACCAAGATACGCAGTATTTT
CASSSRLAGAPYQDTQYF
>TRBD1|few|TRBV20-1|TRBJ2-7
TGCAGTGCTATTCTCCCGAGGACAGGAGTATACGAGCAGTACTTC
CSAILPRTGVYEQYF
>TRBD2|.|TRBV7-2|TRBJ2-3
TGTGCCAGCAGCTTAGCATCTAGCGGGGGGGCTATAGATACGCAGTATTTT
CASSLASSGGAIDTQYF
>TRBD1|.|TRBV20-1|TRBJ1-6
TGCAGTGCTAGAGAAGGGACAGGGGGCCATGATTCACCCCTCCACTTT
CSAREGTGGHDSPLHF
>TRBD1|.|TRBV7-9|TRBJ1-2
TGTGCCAGCAGCTCGCTAGTTGGATTGACAGGGAAATACTATGGCTACACCTTC
CASSSLVGLTGKYYGYTF
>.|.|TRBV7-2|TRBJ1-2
TGTGCCACCTCGACAGGATCCCGCTATGGCTACACCTTC
CATSTGSRYGYTF
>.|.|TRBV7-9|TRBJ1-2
TGTGCCAGCAGTCGCGAAAAGACAGGCCATTATGGCTACACCTTC
CASSREKTGHYGYTF
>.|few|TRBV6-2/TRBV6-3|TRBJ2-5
TGTGCCAGCAGTTCGTACTCCGGGACGCGAGAGACCCAGTACTTC
CASSSYSGTRETQYF
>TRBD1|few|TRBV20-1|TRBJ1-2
TGCAGTGCTAGAAAAGACAGGGAAGGTGGCTACACCTTC
CSARKDREGGYTF
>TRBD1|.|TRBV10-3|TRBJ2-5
TGTGCCATCAGCGGACAGGGAACCCAAGAGACCCAGTACTTC
CAISGQGTQETQYF
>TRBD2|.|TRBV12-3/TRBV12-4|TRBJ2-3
TGTGCCAGCCACCCGACTAGCGGGGGGACAGATACGCAGTATTTT
CASHPTSGGTDTQYF
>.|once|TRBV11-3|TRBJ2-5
TGTGCCAGCAGCTTAGGGATCGACTTAAGAGAGACCCAGTACTTC
CASSLGIDLRETQYF
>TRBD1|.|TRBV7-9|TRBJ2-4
TGTGCCACGGGCAACAGGGGTATCGAGGAGCAGTACTTC
CATGNRGIEEQYF
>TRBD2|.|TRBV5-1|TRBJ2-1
TGCGCCAGCAGCTTTTTCAGGGAGGGTGAGCAGTTCTTC
CASSFFREGEQFF
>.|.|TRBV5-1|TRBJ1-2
TGCGCCAGCAGCTTGGGGGCAGGGAGCGGCTACACCTTC
CASSLGAGSGYTF
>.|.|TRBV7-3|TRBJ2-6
TGTGCCAGCAGTTTCCCGTCAGGGACTGGGGCCAACGTCCTGACTTTC
CASSFPSGTGANVLTF
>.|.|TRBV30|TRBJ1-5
TGTGCCTGGAGTGTAGGGGGGTTCGATCAGCCCCAGCATTTT
CAWSVGGFDQPQHF
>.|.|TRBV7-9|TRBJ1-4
TGTGCCAGCAGCTACAACCGGGACATCCGCCAGGGAAAACTGTTTTTT
CASSYNRDIRQGKLFF
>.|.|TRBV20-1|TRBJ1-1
TGCAGTGCGAGAGAGGGCGGGGGGGCTGCGGCTTTCTTT
CSAREGGGAAAFF
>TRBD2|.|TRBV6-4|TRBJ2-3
TGTGCCAGCAGTGTACTAGCGGGGGGGCCAACGGATACGCAGTATTTT
CASSVLAGGPTDTQYF
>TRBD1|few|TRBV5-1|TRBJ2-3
TGCGCCAGCAGCTCTAGGACAGGAAGAAGCACAGATACGCAGTATTTT
CASSSRTGRSTDTQYF
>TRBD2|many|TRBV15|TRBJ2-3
TGTGCCACCAGCCCTAGCGGGGGGGGCACAGATACGCAGTATTTT
CATSPSGGGTDTQYF
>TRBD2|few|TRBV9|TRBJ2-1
TGTGCCAGCAGCGTGGAGGCGGGACTAGCGGAGAATGAGCAGTTCTTC
CASSVEAGLAENEQFF
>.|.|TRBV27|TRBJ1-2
TGTGCCAGCAGTTTGCGATTGTTGGGAAATTATGGCTACACCTTC
CASSLRLLGNYGYTF
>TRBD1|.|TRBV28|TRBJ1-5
TGTGCCAGCAGGTCCGGGACAGTGAGTCAGCCCCAGCATTTT
CASRSGTVSQPQHF
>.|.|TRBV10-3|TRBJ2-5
TGTGCCATCAGTGGGGACTTCCAAGAGACCCAGTACTTC
CAISGDFQETQYF
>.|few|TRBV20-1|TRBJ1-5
TGCAGTGCTCCCCCTGGGGGAGGGTTGGTCCAGCCCCAGCATTTT
CSAPPGGGLVQPQHF
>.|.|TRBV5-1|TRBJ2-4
TGCGCCAGCAGCTCCTCGGCTTTTTCGGGCAAAAACATTCAGTACTTC
CASSSSAFSGKNIQYF
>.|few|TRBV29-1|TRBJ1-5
TGCAGCGTTGAAGAAACCGGGGGGCCCCAGCATTTT
CSVEETGGPQHF
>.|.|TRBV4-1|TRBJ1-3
TGCGCCAGCAGCACCCGACAGCCTGGAAACACCATATATTTT
CASSTRQPGNTIYF
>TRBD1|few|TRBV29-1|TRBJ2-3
TGCAGCGTCGCCCCAGGGGGTACAAGCACAGATACGCAGTATTTT
CSVAPGGTSTDTQYF